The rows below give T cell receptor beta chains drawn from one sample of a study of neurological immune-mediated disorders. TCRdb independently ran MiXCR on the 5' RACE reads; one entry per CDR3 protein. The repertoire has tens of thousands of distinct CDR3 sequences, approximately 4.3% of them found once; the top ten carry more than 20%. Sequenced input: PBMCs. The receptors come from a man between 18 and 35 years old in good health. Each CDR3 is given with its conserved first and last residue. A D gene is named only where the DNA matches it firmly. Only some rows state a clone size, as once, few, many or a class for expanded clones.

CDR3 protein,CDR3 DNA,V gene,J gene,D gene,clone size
CASSSQPQGDLNTGELFF,TGCGCCAGCAGCTCTCAGCCCCAAGGGGACCTGAACACCGGGGAGCTGTTTTTT,TRBV5-1,TRBJ2-2,NA,many
CASSPWLAGGGYTF,TGTGCCAGCAGCCCCTGGTTGGCAGGTGGTGGCTACACCTTC,TRBV5-6,TRBJ1-2,NA,NA
CASSLGQGASSYNEQFF,TGCGCCAGCAGCTTGGGGCAGGGGGCGAGCTCCTACAATGAGCAGTTCTTC,TRBV5-1,TRBJ2-1,TRBD1,many
CASSGTENNSPLHF,TGTGCCAGCAGCGGGACCGAGAATAATTCACCCCTCCACTTT,TRBV12-3/TRBV12-4,TRBJ1-6,NA,many
CAIRAEGAKNIQYF,TGTGCCATCAGGGCCGAGGGGGCCAAAAACATTCAGTACTTC,TRBV10-3,TRBJ2-4,NA,many
CASWSTGTGRETQYF,TGTGCCAGCTGGTCTACCGGGACAGGGAGGGAGACCCAGTACTTC,TRBV6-5,TRBJ2-5,TRBD1,many
CASRSYTEAFF,TGTGCCAGCAGGTCCTACACTGAAGCTTTCTTT,TRBV12-3/TRBV12-4,TRBJ1-1,NA,many
CATTRGGETQYF,TGTGCCACCACGAGAGGTGGGGAGACCCAGTACTTC,TRBV10-3,TRBJ2-5,NA,many
CASSPLTRGREAFF,TGTGCCAGCAGTCCACTAACCAGGGGCCGTGAAGCTTTCTTT,TRBV6-2/TRBV6-3,TRBJ1-1,NA,many
CASSNRTADQPQHF,TGCGCCAGCAGCAATAGGACAGCAGATCAGCCCCAGCATTTT,TRBV5-1,TRBJ1-5,NA,many
CASSRTRGRWYSLGTDTQYF,TGTGCCAGCAGCCGAACCCGGGGCAGGTGGTATTCCCTGGGGACAGATACGCAGTATTTT,TRBV7-9,TRBJ2-3,NA,many
CASSLGAGLRSAYEQYF,TGTGCCAGCAGCTTAGGGGCCGGACTAAGGTCGGCCTACGAGCAGTACTTC,TRBV11-2,TRBJ2-7,NA,many
CASSSHMAQPQHF,TGTGCCAGCAGCTCCCATATGGCCCAGCCCCAGCATTTT,TRBV7-2,TRBJ1-5,NA,many
CASGSAVTDTQYF,TGCGCCAGCGGTTCTGCTGTCACAGATACGCAGTATTTT,TRBV5-1,TRBJ2-3,NA,many
CASLEQETQYF,TGCGCCAGCTTGGAGCAAGAGACCCAGTACTTC,TRBV5-1,TRBJ2-5,NA,many
CASSQVFMNTEAFF,TGCGCCAGCAGCCAAGTATTTATGAACACTGAAGCTTTCTTT,TRBV4-3,TRBJ1-1,NA,many
CSARGARGNSYEQYF,TGCAGTGCTAGAGGAGCTAGGGGGAACTCCTACGAGCAGTACTTC,TRBV20-1,TRBJ2-7,NA,many
CASRAGGTEAFF,TGCGCCAGCAGGGCCGGGGGAACTGAAGCTTTCTTT,TRBV5-1,TRBJ1-1,NA,many
CSGYRGTNTGELFF,TGCAGCGGGTACAGGGGGACGAACACCGGGGAGCTGTTTTTT,TRBV29-1,TRBJ2-2,TRBD1,many
CASSQDLKAGKPEAFF,TGTGCCAGCAGCCAAGACCTTAAGGCAGGAAAACCTGAAGCTTTCTTT,TRBV4-2,TRBJ1-1,NA,many
CASSLKMRGASSTDTQYF,TGCGCCAGCAGCTTGAAAATGCGGGGGGCTTCTAGCACAGATACGCAGTATTTT,TRBV5-1,TRBJ2-3,TRBD2,many
CASSNGQSSNSPLHF,TGCGCCAGCAGCAACGGACAGTCGAGCAATTCACCCCTCCACTTT,TRBV5-1,TRBJ1-6,NA,many
CASNPSGGEVRETQYF,TGTGCCAGCAACCCTAGCGGGGGGGAAGTGCGGGAGACCCAGTACTTC,TRBV7-9,TRBJ2-5,TRBD2,many
CSVVEGVEKLFF,TGCAGCGTTGTGGAGGGGGTTGAAAAACTGTTTTTT,TRBV29-1,TRBJ1-4,NA,many
CASSLSDLGNTIYF,TGTGCCAGCAGTTTATCGGACCTTGGAAACACCATATATTTT,TRBV28,TRBJ1-3,NA,many
CSARGVGQVESGYTF,TGCAGTGCTAGGGGTGTGGGTCAGGTCGAGAGTGGCTACACCTTC,TRBV20-1,TRBJ1-2,NA,many
CSARIRTSTDTQYF,TGCAGTGCTAGAATTCGGACTAGCACAGATACGCAGTATTTT,TRBV20-1,TRBJ2-3,NA,many
CASSLSKDSPEAFF,TGTGCCAGCAGTCTCTCGAAGGACAGTCCTGAAGCTTTCTTT,TRBV27,TRBJ1-1,NA,many
CASSRNRARTDTQYF,TGTGCCAGCAGCCGTAACAGGGCAAGGACAGATACGCAGTATTTT,TRBV7-2,TRBJ2-3,NA,many
CSAKAGGPGFYNEQFF,TGCAGTGCTAAAGCGGGGGGACCGGGGTTTTACAATGAGCAGTTCTTC,TRBV20-1,TRBJ2-1,TRBD2,many
CASAPLTGTGVYGYTF,TGTGCCAGCGCCCCACTCACCGGGACAGGGGTCTATGGCTACACCTTC,TRBV6-5,TRBJ1-2,TRBD1,NA
CASSLVGGGQGADTQYF,TGTGCCAGCAGCTTAGTAGGGGGGGGACAGGGGGCAGATACGCAGTATTTT,TRBV7-2,TRBJ2-3,TRBD1,many
CASSLEGGQFF,TGCGCCAGCAGCTTGGAGGGCGGGCAGTTCTTC,TRBV5-1,TRBJ2-1,NA,NA
CASSSYGGAYEQFF,TGTGCCAGCAGCTCGTACGGGGGGGCTTATGAGCAGTTCTTC,TRBV27,TRBJ2-1,TRBD2,many
CASRQGNGNQPQHF,TGTGCCAGCAGACAGGGGAATGGCAATCAGCCCCAGCATTTT,TRBV2,TRBJ1-5,TRBD1,many
CAISVDTWNTEAFF,TGTGCCATCAGTGTCGACACCTGGAACACTGAAGCTTTCTTT,TRBV10-3,TRBJ1-1,NA,few
CASGGQGSTDTQYF,TGTGCCAGCGGGGGACAGGGAAGCACAGATACGCAGTATTTT,TRBV6-1,TRBJ2-3,TRBD1,NA
CSARGQGHSTDTQYF,TGCAGTGCTCGTGGACAGGGCCATAGCACAGATACGCAGTATTTT,TRBV20-1,TRBJ2-3,TRBD1,many
CASSLDDGGTSYTGELFF,TGTGCCAGCAGCTTAGATGATGGAGGGACAAGTTATACCGGGGAGCTGTTTTTT,TRBV11-3,TRBJ2-2,NA,NA
CSALGSAETQYF,TGCAGTGCTCTAGGGTCGGCCGAGACCCAGTACTTC,TRBV20-1,TRBJ2-5,NA,many
CASSAGPRAEAFF,TGTGCCAGCAGCGCCGGGCCGAGGGCTGAAGCTTTCTTT,TRBV9,TRBJ1-1,NA,many
CASSIRQSSGANVLTF,TGCGCCAGCAGCATTCGACAGAGCTCTGGGGCCAACGTCCTGACTTTC,TRBV5-1,TRBJ2-6,NA,many
CASSKQENQPQHF,TGTGCCAGCAGCAAACAGGAGAATCAGCCCCAGCATTTT,TRBV7-9,TRBJ1-5,NA,many
CAISDNGQGKSHEQYF,TGTGCCATCAGTGACAATGGACAGGGAAAAAGCCACGAGCAGTACTTC,TRBV10-3,TRBJ2-7,TRBD1,many
CASSRGQGEYGYTF,TGTGCCAGCAGCCGAGGACAGGGCGAGTATGGCTACACCTTC,TRBV3-1,TRBJ1-2,TRBD1,many
CASSLWAGNSGANVLTF,TGCGCCAGCAGCTTGTGGGCAGGAAACTCTGGGGCCAACGTCCTGACTTTC,TRBV5-1,TRBJ2-6,NA,many